This T cell receptor (beta chain) originates from a study of blood T cells in healthy people across ages. V was pared by 7 bases and J by 2 bases, with 11 bases between. The CDR3 contains 14 residues. Germline CDR1 SGHTA, CDR2 FQGTGA. A second PCR of roughly 6 to 12 cycles used a sample-barcoded 5' primer and a J-beta primer mix. A single record per CDR3 protein comes from TCRdb applying MiXCR to the 5' RACE reads. This sample has about 800,000 distinct CDR3 sequences, with more than 35% found just once. The clonotype was recovered from an older man in good health. The chain is built from TRBV7-3 and TRBJ2-2; maybe TRBD2 (5 bases). Sequencing was done on a sample of blood. The CDR3 DNA reads as TGTGCCAGCACAGAAGCGGTTAACACCGGGGAGCTGTTTTTT. Translation gives CASTEAVNTGELFF. The full variable domain, completed using reference TRBV7-3 and TRBJ2-2, is GAGVSQTPSNKVTEKGKYVELRCDPISGHTALYWYRQSLGQGPEFLIYFQGTGAADDSGLPNDRFFAVRPEGSVSTLKIQRTERGDSAVYLCASTEAVNTGELFFGEGSRLTVL.